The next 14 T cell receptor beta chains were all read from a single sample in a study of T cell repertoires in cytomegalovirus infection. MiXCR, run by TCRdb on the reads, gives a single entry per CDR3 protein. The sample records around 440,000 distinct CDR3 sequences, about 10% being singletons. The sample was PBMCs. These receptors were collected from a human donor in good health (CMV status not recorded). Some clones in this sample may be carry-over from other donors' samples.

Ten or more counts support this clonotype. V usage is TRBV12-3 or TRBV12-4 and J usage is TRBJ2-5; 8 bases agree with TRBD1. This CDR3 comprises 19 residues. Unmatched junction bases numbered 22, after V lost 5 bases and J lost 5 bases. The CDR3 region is CASSPPGGQVGGLVETQYF. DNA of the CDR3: TGTGCCAGCAGTCCCCCTGGGGGACAGGTCGGGGGTCTGGTGGAGACCCAGTACTTC.

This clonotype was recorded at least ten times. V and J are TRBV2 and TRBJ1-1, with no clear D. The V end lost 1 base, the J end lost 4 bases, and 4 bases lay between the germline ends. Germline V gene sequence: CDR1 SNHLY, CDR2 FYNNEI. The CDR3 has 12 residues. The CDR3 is CASSEDATEAFF. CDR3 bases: TGTGCCAGCAGTGAAGACGCCACTGAAGCTTTCTTT.

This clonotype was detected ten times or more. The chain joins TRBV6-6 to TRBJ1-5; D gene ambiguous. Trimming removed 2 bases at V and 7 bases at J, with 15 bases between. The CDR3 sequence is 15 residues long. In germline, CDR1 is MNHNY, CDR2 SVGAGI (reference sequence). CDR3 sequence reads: CASSYPPGEGQPQHF. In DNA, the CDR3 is TGTGCCAGCAGTTACCCCCCCGGGGAGGGCCAGCCCCAGCATTTT.

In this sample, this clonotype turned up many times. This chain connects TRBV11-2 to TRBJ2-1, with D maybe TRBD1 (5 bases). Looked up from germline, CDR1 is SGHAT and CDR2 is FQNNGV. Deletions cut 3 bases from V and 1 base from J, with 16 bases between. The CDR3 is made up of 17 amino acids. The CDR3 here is CASSFQGRARSYNEQFF. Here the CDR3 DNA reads TGTGCCAGCAGCTTTCAGGGCAGGGCTAGGTCCTACAATGAGCAGTTCTTC.

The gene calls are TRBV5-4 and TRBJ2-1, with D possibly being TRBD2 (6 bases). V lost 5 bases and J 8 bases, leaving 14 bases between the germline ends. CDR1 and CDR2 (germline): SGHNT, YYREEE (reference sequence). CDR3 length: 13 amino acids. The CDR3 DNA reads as TGTGCCAGCAGGAGTGGCGGGAAGGATGAGCAGTTCTTC. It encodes CASRSGGKDEQFF.

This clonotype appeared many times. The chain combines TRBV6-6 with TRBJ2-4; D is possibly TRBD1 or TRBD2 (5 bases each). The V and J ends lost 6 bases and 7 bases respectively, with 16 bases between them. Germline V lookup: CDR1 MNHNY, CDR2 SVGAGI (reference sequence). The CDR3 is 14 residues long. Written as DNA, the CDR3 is TGTGCCAGCAGGTACCGGGGCCGAGGCAACATTCAGTACTTC. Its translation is CASRYRGRGNIQYF.

The CDR3 spells CASSQGPEYSNYGYTF. Written as DNA, the CDR3 is TGTGCCAGCAGCCAAGGCCCGGAATATTCTAACTATGGCTACACCTTC. V usage is TRBV3-1 and J usage is TRBJ1-2; D is unresolved. This CDR3 is 16 amino acids long. V was trimmed by 1 base and J by 0 bases, leaving 12 bases between them. Germline-derived CDR1 and CDR2 are LGHDT and YNNKEL (reference sequence).

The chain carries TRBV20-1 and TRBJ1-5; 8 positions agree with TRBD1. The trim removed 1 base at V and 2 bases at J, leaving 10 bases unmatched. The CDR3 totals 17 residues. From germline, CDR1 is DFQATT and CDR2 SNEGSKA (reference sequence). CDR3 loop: CSARGDDRGWGNQPQHF. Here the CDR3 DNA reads TGCAGTGCTAGAGGCGACGACAGGGGATGGGGCAATCAGCCCCAGCATTTT.

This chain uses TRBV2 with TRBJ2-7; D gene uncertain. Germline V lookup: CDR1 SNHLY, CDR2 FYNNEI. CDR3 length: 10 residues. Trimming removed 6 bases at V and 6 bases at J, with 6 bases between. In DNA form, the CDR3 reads TGTGCCAGCAGGGGTCCCGAGCAGTACTTC. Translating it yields CASRGPEQYF.

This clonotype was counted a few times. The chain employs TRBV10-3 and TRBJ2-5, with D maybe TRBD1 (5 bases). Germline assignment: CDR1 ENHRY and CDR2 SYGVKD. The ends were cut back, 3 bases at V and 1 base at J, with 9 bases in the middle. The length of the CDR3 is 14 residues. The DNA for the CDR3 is TGTGCCATCAGTGAAAGGGGCCCCCAAGAGACCCAGTACTTC. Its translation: CAISERGPQETQYF.

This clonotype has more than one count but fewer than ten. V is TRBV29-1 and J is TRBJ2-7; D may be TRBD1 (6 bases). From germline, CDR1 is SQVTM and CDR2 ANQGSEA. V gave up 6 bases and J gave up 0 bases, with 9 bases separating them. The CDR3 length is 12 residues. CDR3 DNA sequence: TGCAGCGTAGGGACACTCTCCTACGAGCAGTACTTC. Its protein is CSVGTLSYEQYF.

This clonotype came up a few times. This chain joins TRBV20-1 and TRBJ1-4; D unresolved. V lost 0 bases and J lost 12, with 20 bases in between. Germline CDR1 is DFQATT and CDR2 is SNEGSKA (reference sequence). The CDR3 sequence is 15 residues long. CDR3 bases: TGCAGTGCTAGAGATGGACCTAAGGCCGGTGATGAACTGTTTTTT. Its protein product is CSARDGPKAGDELFF.

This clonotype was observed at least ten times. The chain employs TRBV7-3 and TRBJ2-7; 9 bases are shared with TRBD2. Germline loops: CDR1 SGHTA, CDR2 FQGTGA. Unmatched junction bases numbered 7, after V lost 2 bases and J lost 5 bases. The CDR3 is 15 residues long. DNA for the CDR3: TGTGCCAGCAGCTTACTCGCTAGCGGGAAGCACGAGCAGTACTTC. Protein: CASSLLASGKHEQYF. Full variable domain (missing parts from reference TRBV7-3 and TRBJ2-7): GAGVSQTPSNKVTEKGKYVELRCDPISGHTALYWYRQSLGQGPEFLIYFQGTGAADDSGLPNDRFFAVRPEGSVSTLKIQRTERGDSAVYLCASSLLASGKHEQYFGPGTRLTVT.

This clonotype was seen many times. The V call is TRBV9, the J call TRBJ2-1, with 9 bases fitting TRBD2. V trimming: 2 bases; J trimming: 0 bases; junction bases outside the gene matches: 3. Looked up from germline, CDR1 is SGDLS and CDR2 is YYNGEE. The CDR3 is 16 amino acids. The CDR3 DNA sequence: TGTGCCAGCAGCGTCGGGCGGGGGGGCTCCTACAATGAGCAGTTCTTC. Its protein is CASSVGRGGSYNEQFF.